The sequence of this TCR beta chain was determined in a study of blood T cell repertoires in COVID-19. For the study at large: Specimens from acute and convalescent COVID-19 originated in the United States, Italy and Spain.

Germline loops: CDR1 LNHDA, CDR2 SQIVND (reference sequence). There are 15 residues in the CDR3. V was pared by 4 bases and J by 5 bases, with 6 bases of the junction left unmatched. The authors' processing: Nucleated cell number was recorded as an estimate derived from reference gene primer amplification. Sequencing used immunoSEQ multiplex PCR; TCRdb keeps in-frame clones, though not all of them. The DNA gave D and trimming, while V, J and clone size come from that table. The repertoire holds fewer than 300,000 clones, with roughly 83% as singletons. The chain joins TRBV19 to TRBJ2-2; 8 bases line up with TRBD1. The sequence derives from a woman in her 70s with active or convalescent COVID-19. Sequencing input: peripheral blood. The CDR3 sequence: CASSSGRGRTGELFF. CDR3 DNA: TGTGCCAGTAGTAGTGGCAGGGGGCGAACCGGGGAGCTGTTTTTT.